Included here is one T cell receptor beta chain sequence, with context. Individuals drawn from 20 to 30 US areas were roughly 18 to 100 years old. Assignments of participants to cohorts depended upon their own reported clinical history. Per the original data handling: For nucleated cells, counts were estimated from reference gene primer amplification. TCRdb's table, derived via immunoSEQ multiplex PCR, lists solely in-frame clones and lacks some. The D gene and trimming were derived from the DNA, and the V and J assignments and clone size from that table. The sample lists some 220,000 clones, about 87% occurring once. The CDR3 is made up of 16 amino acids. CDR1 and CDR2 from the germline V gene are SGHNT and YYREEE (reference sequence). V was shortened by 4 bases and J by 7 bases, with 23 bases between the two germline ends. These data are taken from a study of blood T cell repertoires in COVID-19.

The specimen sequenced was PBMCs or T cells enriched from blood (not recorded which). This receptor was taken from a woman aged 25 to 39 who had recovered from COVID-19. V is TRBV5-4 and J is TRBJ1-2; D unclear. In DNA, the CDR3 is TGTGCCAGCAGCCCCCCAGGCTCGGGGTTCGTAGGTGGCTACACCTTC. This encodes CASSPPGSGFVGGYTF.